These 28 T cell receptor beta chains originate from one sample sequenced in a study of T cells in Graves' hyperthyroidism and ophthalmopathy. TCR beta CDR3 regions were amplified from RNA. The HTBI primer set served for first-round RT-PCR of the TCR CDR3. TCRdb ran MiXCR on the multiplex PCR reads and lists one entry per CDR3 protein. The sample holds over 500,000 distinct CDR3 sequences, approximately 15% seen once. The source material was blood. The receptor set was obtained from a woman aged 40 to 55 with Graves' hyperthyroidism.

The chain has TRBV10-3 and TRBJ1-5; D ambiguous. Per germline, CDR1 ENHRY and CDR2 SYGVKD. The CDR3 sequence is 13 residues long. V lost 10 bases and J 5 bases, leaving 15 bases between the germline ends. CDR3 sequence reads: CATGDMADQPQHF. The CDR3 DNA reads TGTGCCACCGGAGACATGGCGGATCAGCCCCAGCATTTT.

The chain employs TRBV30 and TRBJ2-7, with 10 bases fitting TRBD2. V lost 0 bases, J lost 7 bases, and 6 bases stayed unmatched. This CDR3 is 14 amino acids long. The germline V gene has CDR1 GTSNPN and CDR2 SVGIG (reference sequence). The CDR3 protein is CAWSVTSGTREQYF. The CDR3 coding sequence is TGTGCCTGGAGTGTCACTAGCGGGACGAGAGAGCAGTACTTC.

This rearrangement joins TRBV10-3 to TRBJ2-7; no definite D call. V gave up 2 bases and J gave up 9 bases, with 11 bases separating them. Germline lookup yields CDR1 ENHRY and CDR2 SYGVKD. The CDR3 length is 12 residues. Here the CDR3 DNA reads TGTGCCATCAGTGAGGGTGGCAATTCGCAGTACTTC. Translated: CAISEGGNSQYF.

This clonotype was detected ten times or more. The chain couples TRBV20-1 to TRBJ2-2, with 7 bases fitting TRBD1. Looked up from germline, CDR1 is DFQATT and CDR2 is SNEGSKA (reference sequence). V lost 5 bases and J lost 0; bases outside the gene matches: 3. CDR3 length: 14 amino acids. CDR3 DNA sequence: TGCAGTGCTGAGGGGGCAGCGAACACCGGGGAGCTGTTTTTT. Its translation is CSAEGAANTGELFF.

Points on this clonotype: The junction shows a germline mismatch at one end, possibly a read error. The chain employs TRBV5-1 and TRBJ2-3; D could derive from TRBD1 or TRBD2 (6 bases each). Germline lookup yields CDR1 SGHRS and CDR2 YFSETQ. CDR3 size: 15 residues. CDR3 nucleotide sequence: TGCGCCAGCAGCTTAGGGGGGAGGACGACAGATACGCAGTGTTTT. Its translation: CASSLGGRTTDTQCF. The full variable domain, in which reference TRBV5-1 and TRBJ2-3 provide the parts outside the CDR3, is KAGVTQTPRYLIKTRGQQVTLSCSPISGHRSVSWYQQTPGQGLQFLFEYFSETQRNKGNFPGRFSGRQFSNSRSEMNVSTLELGDSALYLCASSLGGRTTDTQCFGPGTRLTVL.

CDR3 bases: TGTGCCAGCAGCAACTCACTGGGACAGCCCCAGCATTTT. Its translation is CASSNSLGQPQHF. The V and J genes are TRBV14 and TRBJ1-5; D gene ambiguous. Germline-derived CDR1 and CDR2 are SGHDN and FVKESK. This CDR3 region has 13 residues. V was pared by 5 bases and J by 7 bases, with 12 bases between.

This clonotype was picked up many times. This chain joins TRBV10-3 and TRBJ2-1; D possibly corresponds to TRBD2 (6 bases). Germline V gene lookup returns CDR1 ENHRY and CDR2 SYGVKD. The V and J ends lost 4 bases and 1 base respectively, with 11 bases between them. The CDR3 loop spans 15 amino acids. CDR3 residues: CAISVGGASYNEQFF. CDR3 DNA: TGTGCCATCAGTGTTGGCGGGGCTTCCTACAATGAGCAGTTCTTC.

This clonotype appeared a few times. The CDR3 DNA reads as TGTGCCAGTAGTATTTCAGGGGCCCAGGGCAATCAGCCCCAGCATTTT. It translates to CASSISGAQGNQPQHF. The rearrangement uses TRBV19 and TRBJ1-5, with D perhaps TRBD1 (6 bases). The CDR3 is 16 amino acids. Per the germline V gene, CDR1 is LNHDA and CDR2 is SQIVND (reference sequence). The V gene lost 3 bases and the J gene lost 2 bases, with 14 bases spanning the gap.

This clonotype was counted a single time. V usage is TRBV20-1 and J usage is TRBJ2-3, with 12 nucleotides matching TRBD2. The CDR3 consists of 18 residues. Germline V lookup: CDR1 DFQATT, CDR2 SNEGSKA (reference sequence). J lost 2 bases, V lost 6 bases, and 15 bases had no gene match. CDR3 loop: CSAVVPGLAGSHTDTQYF. The CDR3, as DNA: TGCAGTGCGGTCGTCCCGGGACTAGCGGGCTCCCACACAGATACGCAGTATTTT.

This clonotype came up a few times. The rearrangement links TRBV5-1 to TRBJ2-1; 14 bases agree with TRBD2. This CDR3 is 18 amino acids long. CDR1 and CDR2 from the germline V gene are SGHRS and YFSETQ. V lost 0 bases and J lost 7; bases outside the gene matches: 9. The CDR3 nucleotides read TGCGCCAGCAGCTTGGGACTAGCGGGAGGGCCGGTAGATAATGAGCAGTTCTTC. It yields the protein CASSLGLAGGPVDNEQFF.

This clonotype occurred many times. This chain joins TRBV6-1 and TRBJ2-7; weak D call: TRBD2 (5 bases). The V gene's germline CDR1 is MNHNS and CDR2 SASEGT. V lost 2 bases and J lost 3, with 11 bases in between. The CDR3 runs 14 residues. The chain's CDR3 is CASSERPGYYEQYF. In DNA, the CDR3 is TGTGCCAGCAGTGAACGACCGGGGTACTACGAGCAGTACTTC.

This clonotype has a handful of counts. This rearrangement joins TRBV5-4 to TRBJ2-7; weak D call: TRBD2 (5 bases). CDR3 size: 15 residues. In germline, CDR1 is SGHNT, CDR2 YYREEE (reference sequence). Trimming stripped 0 bases from V and 5 bases from J, with 15 bases between. The CDR3 DNA reads as TGTGCCAGCAGCTTGGAGCGGTCCTTCCCCAACGAGCAGTACTTC. Translated: CASSLERSFPNEQYF.

The rearrangement uses TRBV7-3 and TRBJ1-6; D not certain. V was shortened by 6 bases and J by 6 bases, with 9 bases between the two germline ends. Germline CDR1 and CDR2: SGHTA and FQGTGA. The CDR3 contains 13 residues. The CDR3 sequence: CASRKEPNSPLHF. CDR3 nucleotide sequence: TGTGCCAGCAGAAAGGAGCCTAATTCACCCCTCCACTTT. Using reference TRBV7-3 and TRBJ1-6 for the parts outside the CDR3, the full variable domain is GAGVSQTPSNKVTEKGKYVELRCDPISGHTALYWYRQSLGQGPEFLIYFQGTGAADDSGLPNDRFFAVRPEGSVSTLKIQRTERGDSAVYLCASRKEPNSPLHFGNGTRLTVT.

The V call is TRBV28, the J call TRBJ1-3; D is unclear. From germline, CDR1 is MDHEN and CDR2 SYDVKM. Trimming removed 6 bases at V and 1 base at J, with 13 bases between. This CDR3 has 15 residues. CDR3 in DNA: TGTGCCAGCAGAGCGGGGTGGGCTTCTGGAAACACCATATATTTT. Its translation: CASRAGWASGNTIYF.

This clonotype was counted only a few times. The gene calls are TRBV7-8 and TRBJ1-5, with D possibly matching TRBD1 (6 bases). This CDR3 has 11 residues. V was cut by 11 bases and J by 7 bases, with 12 bases left in between. CDR1 and CDR2 from the germline V gene are SGHVS and FQNEAQ. The CDR3 region has the DNA TGTGCCGGGGGGGGGGGCCAGCCCCAGCATTTT. Translation: CAGGGGQPQHF. Based on the CDR3 plus reference TRBV7-8 and TRBJ1-5, the full variable domain is GAGVSQSPRYKVAKRGQDVALRCDPISGHVSLFWYQQALGQGPEFLTYFQNEAQLDKSGLPSDRFFAERPEGSVSTLKIQRTQQEDSAVYLCAGGGGQPQHFGDGTRLSIL.

The chain links TRBV6-1 to TRBJ1-1, with D uncertain. V was clipped by 6 bases and J by 11 bases, with 13 bases between them. Germline CDR1 MNHNS, CDR2 SASEGT. CDR3 size: 11 residues. The CDR3 DNA sequence: TGTGCCAGCAGATTTACAGTAAGCGCTTTCTTT. Encoded protein: CASRFTVSAFF.

This clonotype was detected many times. The V and J genes are TRBV20-1 and TRBJ2-1, with 11 nucleotides matching TRBD2. Trimming at V came to 5 bases and at J to 6 bases, leaving 9 bases not matched to a gene. The germline V gene has CDR1 DFQATT and CDR2 SNEGSKA (reference sequence). The CDR3 length is 15 residues. CDR3 region: CSAYGLAGGSNEQFF. The DNA for the CDR3 is TGCAGTGCTTACGGCCTAGCGGGAGGATCCAATGAGCAGTTCTTC.

There are many counts of this clonotype. The rearrangement uses TRBV30 and TRBJ2-1, with no clear D. V lost 0 bases and J 7 bases, leaving 13 bases between the germline ends. This CDR3 contains 14 residues. The germline gives CDR1 GTSNPN, CDR2 SVGIG (reference sequence). The CDR3 nucleotides read TGTGCCTGGAGTGTACTTGGCCCTCTGAATGAGCAGTTCTTC. It codes for CAWSVLGPLNEQFF.

This clonotype was detected ten times or more. CDR3 sequence (DNA): TGTGCCAGCAGTGAAGGCGTTCGAGGGACTGAAGCTTTCTTT. It translates to CASSEGVRGTEAFF. The V call is TRBV2, the J call TRBJ1-1; D unclear. Trimming shortened V by 1 base and J by 5 bases, and 11 bases separated the two germline ends. The CDR3 contains 14 residues. Per germline, CDR1 SNHLY and CDR2 FYNNEI. The full variable domain, its missing parts supplied by reference TRBV2 and TRBJ1-1, is EPEVTQTPSHQVTQMGQEVILRCVPISNHLYFYWYRQILGQKVEFLVSFYNNEISEKSEIFDDQFSVERPDGSNFTLKIRSTKLEDSAMYFCASSEGVRGTEAFFGQGTRLTVV.

This chain links TRBV20-1 with TRBJ2-2, with D possibly matching TRBD2 (5 bases). The CDR3 runs 13 residues. Germline V gene data show CDR1 as DFQATT and CDR2 as SNEGSKA (reference sequence). Trimming stripped 4 bases from V and 3 bases from J, with 9 bases between. CDR3 loop: CSAKRSDTGELFF. CDR3 coding DNA: TGCAGTGCTAAGCGGTCCGACACCGGGGAGCTGTTTTTT.

The table lists this clonotype with a count of one. V and J are TRBV5-1 and TRBJ2-1; no clear D. There are 15 residues in the CDR3. V was shortened by 1 base and J by 2 bases, with 10 bases between the two germline ends. The germline V gene encodes CDR1 SGHRS and CDR2 YFSETQ. CDR3 coding DNA: TGCGCCAGCAGCTTGTCGGTCGTCGCCTACAATGAGCAGTTCTTC. The encoded protein is CASSLSVVAYNEQFF.

CDR3 nucleotides: TGTGCCAGCAGTGAAAATTCCGGACAGGGGTGGTCCCCCCTCCACTTT. Residues: CASSENSGQGWSPLHF. The genes are TRBV25-1 and TRBJ1-6; 9 bases map to TRBD1. The length of the CDR3 is 16 residues. J was trimmed by 13 bases and V by 2 bases; bases with no gene match: 12. Germline V gene lookup returns CDR1 MGHDK and CDR2 SYGVNS. The full variable domain, its missing parts supplied by reference TRBV25-1 and TRBJ1-6, is EADIYQTPRYLVIGTGKKITLECSQTMGHDKMYWYQQDPGMELHLIHYSYGVNSTEKGDLSSESTVSRIRTEHFPLTLESARPSHTSQYLCASSENSGQGWSPLHFGNGTRLTVT.

In the case of this clonotype: A much bigger clone sits one base away, suggesting this may be a read error. This sequence joins TRBV12-5 and TRBJ2-1; 12 nucleotides match TRBD2. This CDR3 contains 17 residues. V lost 0 bases and J lost 6; bases outside the gene matches: 6. Germline CDR1 reads LGHNT; CDR2 reads FRNRAP. The CDR3 here is CASGLVGLAGGPNEQFF. In nucleotides, the CDR3 is TGTGCTAGTGGTTTGGTAGGGCTAGCGGGAGGGCCCAATGAGCAGTTCTTC.

Remarks on this clonotype: A much more abundant neighbour one base away suggests this may be a read error. V is TRBV5-1 and J is TRBJ2-7; a possible D gene is TRBD2 (6 bases). Germline values: CDR1 SGHRS, CDR2 YFSETQ. The CDR3 is 14 amino acids. CDR3 coding DNA: TGTGCCAGCAGCCAAGATTGGCGGGAAGGGGAGCAGTACTTC. Amino acids: CASSQDWREGEQYF.

This clonotype was seen many times. The genes are TRBV6-5 and TRBJ2-1; D perhaps matches TRBD2 (6 bases). CDR3 length equals 15 residues. V lost 2 bases and J lost 2, with 10 bases in between. Germline V gene data show CDR1 as MNHEY and CDR2 as SVGAGI. This CDR3 is CASSYGPGAYNEQFF. CDR3 sequence (DNA): TGTGCCAGCAGTTACGGACCGGGAGCCTACAATGAGCAGTTCTTC.

In its sample, this clonotype was seen many times. This chain joins TRBV10-3 and TRBJ2-3, with 11 positions matching TRBD2. Germline V gene lookup returns CDR1 ENHRY and CDR2 SYGVKD. V trimming: 4 bases; J trimming: 5 bases; junction bases outside the gene matches: 11. There are 17 residues in the CDR3. The CDR3 region has the DNA TGTGCCATCAGTGCAACTAGCGGGAGTGGCGCACAAGATACGCAGTATTTT. Protein product: CAISATSGSGAQDTQYF.

The sample holds many counts of this clonotype. The J gene is TRBJ2-3, the V gene TRBV20-1; 9 bases align to TRBD2. The trim removed 4 bases at V and 0 bases at J, leaving 11 bases unmatched. The germline V gene has CDR1 DFQATT and CDR2 SNEGSKA (reference sequence). The CDR3 totals 17 residues. The CDR3 reads CSAIGSGGHSSTDTQYF. The CDR3 DNA reads as TGCAGTGCTATAGGTAGCGGGGGCCACAGTAGCACAGATACGCAGTATTTT.

This clonotype was seen many times. This chain links TRBV6-1 with TRBJ2-7; TRBD1 matches 9 bases. With V trimmed by 6 bases and J by 5 bases, 2 bases remained unmatched. CDR3 length: 12 amino acids. CDR1 MNHNS and CDR2 SASEGT come from the germline V gene. The CDR3 loop reads CASRGQGDEQYF. The CDR3 nucleotides read TGTGCCAGCAGGGGACAGGGAGACGAGCAGTACTTC.